These T cell receptor beta chains were read from a single sample in a study of CD8 T cells in Susac syndrome. TCRdb fed the immunoSEQ multiplex PCR reads into MiXCR, producing one record per CDR3 protein. Of approximately 230,000 distinct CDR3 sequences listed, 80% to 95% are singletons. The sample was CD4+ T cells from PBMCs. These receptors all stem from a human donor with multiple sclerosis. CDR3s include the opening cysteine and the closing phenylalanine or tryptophan. Each record gives: clone size, J gene, D gene, V gene, CDR3 DNA, CDR3 protein. A D gene is named only where the DNA matches it firmly. The size entry is marked missing in some rows and otherwise reads once, few, many or a size class.

NA TRBJ2-7 NA TRBV6-6 TGTGCCAGCAGTTACCCCCCAGGGACCGAGCAGTACTTC CASSYPPGTEQYF
NA TRBJ2-2 NA TRBV29-1 TGCAGCGTGACCGGGACATCGAACACCGGGGAGCTGTTTTTT CSVTGTSNTGELFF
NA TRBJ1-4 NA TRBV19 TGTGCCAGTAGTAGCTACGGGGCAACTAATGAAAAACTGTTTTTT CASSSYGATNEKLFF
NA TRBJ2-1 NA TRBV20-1 TGCAGTGCTAGACAACTAGTTAGTAGTGAGCAGTTCTTC CSARQLVSSEQFF
NA TRBJ1-2 NA TRBV5-4 TGTGCCAGCAGCCCGTCTTTGAGGGGCCAATATGGCTACACCTTC CASSPSLRGQYGYTF
NA TRBJ2-2 TRBD2 TRBV7-3 TGTGCCAGCAGCTTCGGACTAGCTAACACCGGGGAGCTGTTTTTT CASSFGLANTGELFF
NA TRBJ2-7 NA TRBV6-5 TGTGCCAGCAGTTCCGGGACTCACAGGAGGAACGAGCAGTACTTC CASSSGTHRRNEQYF
NA TRBJ2-1 NA TRBV4-2 TGTGCCAGCAGCCAAGAGGGAAGAAATGAGCAGTTCTTC CASSQEGRNEQFF
NA TRBJ1-2 TRBD1 TRBV15 TGTGCCACCGCTGATCGACAGGGAGGCTATGGCTACACCTTC CATADRQGGYGYTF
NA TRBJ2-1 TRBD2 TRBV6-2/TRBV6-3 TGTGCCAGCAGTACGAGCGGGAGGGCCTATTATGAGCAGTTCTTC CASSTSGRAYYEQFF
NA TRBJ2-7 TRBD1 TRBV5-1 TGCGCCAGCAGTACCGGGACAGGGCCCTACGAGCAGTACTTC CASSTGTGPYEQYF
NA TRBJ2-4 NA TRBV28 TGTGCCAGCAGTCCCCAGGGTGCGGGCGAAAACATTCAGTACTTC CASSPQGAGENIQYF
NA TRBJ2-1 NA TRBV7-3 TGTGCCAGCAGCTTAGGCCCGGGAGAAGGCAATGAGCAGTTCTTC CASSLGPGEGNEQFF
NA TRBJ2-2 NA TRBV6-1 TGTGCCAGCAGCTTACAGGGTGCCGGGGAGCTGTTTTTT CASSLQGAGELFF
NA TRBJ2-1 NA TRBV15 TGTGCCACCAGCTACCGAGTTGGCCTCAATGAGCAGTTCTTC CATSYRVGLNEQFF
NA TRBJ2-7 NA TRBV3-1 TGTGCCAGCAGCCAAGGGGCACACACCTCTTACGAGCAGTACTTC CASSQGAHTSYEQYF
NA TRBJ1-1 NA TRBV2 TGTGCCAGCAGAGTCAAGTCTGAAGCTTTCTTT CASRVKSEAFF
NA TRBJ2-2 TRBD1 TRBV30 TGTGCCTGGAGTACGACAGGGGGTGGGGAGCTGTTTTTT CAWSTTGGGELFF
NA TRBJ2-1 NA TRBV3-1 TGTGCCAGCAGCCAAGATACGACGTACAATGAGCAGTTCTTC CASSQDTTYNEQFF
NA TRBJ1-3 TRBD1 TRBV7-2 TGTGCCAGCAGCTCCGGACAGGGGGCTGCCGGAAACACCATATATTTT CASSSGQGAAGNTIYF
NA TRBJ2-2 NA TRBV20-1 TGCAGTGCTAGTCCCTTGGAGGCCCCGGCCGGGGAGCTGTTTTTT CSASPLEAPAGELFF
NA TRBJ1-1 NA TRBV12-3/TRBV12-4 TGTGCCAGCAGTTTACGCACGAACACTGAAGCTTTCTTT CASSLRTNTEAFF
NA TRBJ2-1 NA TRBV2 TGTGCCAGCAGTGGCTCGTCCGGGACCTTCTACAATGAGCAGTTCTTC CASSGSSGTFYNEQFF
NA TRBJ2-1 TRBD1 TRBV5-1 TGCGCCAGCAGCTTACAGGGGGAAATAGTAAATGAGCAGTTCTTC CASSLQGEIVNEQFF
NA TRBJ1-5 NA TRBV3-1 TGTGCCAGCAGCCAAGTGAGGAATCAGCCCCAGCATTTT CASSQVRNQPQHF
NA TRBJ2-2 TRBD1 TRBV29-1 TGCAGCGTAGCCGGGACAGGGGCCGGGGAGCTGTTTTTT CSVAGTGAGELFF
once TRBJ2-1 TRBD1 TRBV5-6 TGTGCCAGCAGCCAGGGACAGGGGGTCCACAATGAGCAGTTCTTC CASSQGQGVHNEQFF
NA TRBJ1-2 NA TRBV6-2/TRBV6-3 TGTGCCAGCAGTTTACAGGGATTGTATGGCTACACCTTC CASSLQGLYGYTF
NA TRBJ1-1 TRBD1 TRBV29-1 TGCAGCGTTGCTGGACAGGGGAGAAGCACTGAAGCTTTCTTT CSVAGQGRSTEAFF
NA TRBJ2-7 NA TRBV7-2 TGTGCCAGCAGCTTAGTGGCACCTAGCTCCTACGAGCAGTACTTC CASSLVAPSSYEQYF
NA TRBJ2-3 NA TRBV11-3 TGTGCCAGCAGCCCCTGGAGGTCAGATACGCAGTATTTT CASSPWRSDTQYF
NA TRBJ1-4 NA TRBV28 TGTGCCAGCAGCCGCAGCGGGGCGCAAGATGAAAAACTGTTTTTT CASSRSGAQDEKLFF
NA TRBJ1-6 NA TRBV2 TGTGCCAGCACCTTAGGACAGAGCAATAATTCACCCCTCCACTTT CASTLGQSNNSPLHF
NA TRBJ1-6 NA TRBV20-1 TGCAGTGCCCCCCCGGGGGCCGCCTATAATTCACCCCTCCACTTT CSAPPGAAYNSPLHF
NA TRBJ2-3 NA TRBV27 TGTGCCAGCAGGGCAACAGGGACAGATACGCAGTATTTT CASRATGTDTQYF
NA TRBJ1-1 NA TRBV27 TGTGCCAGCAGTTTAGCATTTGGGGGGGGCACTGAAGCTTTCTTT CASSLAFGGGTEAFF
NA TRBJ2-5 TRBD1 TRBV7-9 TGTGCCAGCAGCACAGGACAGGGGACCGAAGAGACCCAGTACTTC CASSTGQGTEETQYF
NA TRBJ1-5 TRBD1 TRBV30 TGTGCCTGGAGTGACCCGAGACAGGGAAGCAATCAGCCCCAGCATTTT CAWSDPRQGSNQPQHF
NA TRBJ1-1 NA TRBV29-1 TGCAGCGCGGCTGGTAGGAACACTGAAGCTTTCTTT CSAAGRNTEAFF
NA TRBJ2-5 TRBD1 TRBV25-1 TGTGCCAGCAGTGCCCCTACGACAGGGTTCGAAGAGACCCAGTACTTC CASSAPTTGFEETQYF
NA TRBJ1-1 TRBD1 TRBV9 TGTGCCAGCAGCGGCCGGGACAGTAAAGCTTTCTTT CASSGRDSKAFF
NA TRBJ1-6 NA TRBV6-2/TRBV6-3 TGTGCCAGCAGTTACTCGTCCAGGGGCAATTCACCCCTCCACTTT CASSYSSRGNSPLHF
NA TRBJ1-3 NA TRBV11-2 TGTGCCAGCAACAACGACCGAAGGAACACCATATATTTT CASNNDRRNTIYF
NA TRBJ2-5 TRBD2 TRBV6-1 TGTGCCAGCAGCCGGGGACTAGCGGGAGTATGGGAGACCCAGTACTTC CASSRGLAGVWETQYF
NA TRBJ2-2 TRBD1 TRBV4-2 TGTGCCAGCAGCCACCACCGGGACAGGGTTAGGGCCGGGGAGCTGTTTTTT CASSHHRDRVRAGELFF
NA TRBJ1-6 NA TRBV2 TGTGCCAGCAGGGAAAATTCACCCCTCCACTTT CASRENSPLHF
NA TRBJ2-2 TRBD2 TRBV14 TGTGCCAGCAGCCCCCTGGCGGGAGTCACCGGGGAGCTGTTTTTT CASSPLAGVTGELFF
NA TRBJ2-7 NA TRBV5-1 TGCGCCAGCAGACTCCTGGGCCGGGGGGCTTACTACGAGCAGTACTTC CASRLLGRGAYYEQYF
NA TRBJ2-2 NA TRBV7-2 TGTGCCAGCAGCCAGAACGGTATCGCGAACACCGGGGAGCTGTTTTTT CASSQNGIANTGELFF
NA TRBJ1-1 NA TRBV6-5 TGTGCCAGCAGTTACTCGTCCTCGGGTTACACTGAAGCTTTCTTT CASSYSSSGYTEAFF
NA TRBJ2-1 NA TRBV29-1 TGCAGCGTCTCTCGGGGCAGAAACAATGAGCAGTTCTTC CSVSRGRNNEQFF
NA TRBJ1-5 NA TRBV4-1 TGCGCCAGCAGCCAACCGGGACGGTCCCGCAATCAGCCCCAGCATTTT CASSQPGRSRNQPQHF